This T cell receptor beta chain is from a study of blood T cell repertoires in COVID-19. Study-wide context: Acute and convalescent COVID-19 specimens originated in the United States, Italy and Spain. The cDNA or gDNA used as material had been derived from T cells, B-cell-depleted T cells, or PBMCs.

As handled by the study authors: It was from reference gene primer amplification that nucleated cell counts were estimated. Some clones are missing from TCRdb's copy, which holds only in-frame ones; the method was immunoSEQ multiplex PCR. Clone size and V and J calls were adopted from that table, with D and trimming inferred from the DNA. Of 170,000 or so clones listed, roughly 90% were seen once; the top ten hold about 0.54%. This CDR3 spans 15 amino acids. Unmatched junction bases numbered 7, after V lost 5 bases and J lost 1 base. Germline V gene lookup returns CDR1 SGHAT and CDR2 FQNNGV. This TCR was sampled from a man aged 50-59 years with acute or convalescent COVID-19. V and J are TRBV11-2 and TRBJ1-1; 7 bases fit TRBD1. Sequencing was carried out using peripheral blood. In DNA, the CDR3 is TGTGCCAGCAGCCCACGGAGGGGGCCGAACACTGAAGCTTTCTTT. This encodes CASSPRRGPNTEAFF.